This T cell receptor beta chain was sequenced in a study of T-cell reconstitution after alpha-beta-depleted transplantation in children (dated by TCRdb to about 2016). Regarding the complete study: T-cell immune reconstitution after TCRalphabeta/CD19-depleted allogeneic hematopoietic cell transplantation in children was quantitatively tracked in the study by means of TCR repertoire profiling.

This clonotype was seen a few times. There is no known antigen for this receptor. Base qualities were left out, and no much larger clone turns up one base away. The germline V gene sets CDR1 to SGHRS and CDR2 to YFSETQ. The junction carries 12 bases between V and J, which are trimmed by 0 bases and 5 bases respectively. The CDR3 runs 15 residues from the cysteine to the phenylalanine. Of the read, only the CDR3 DNA is kept; its 45 bases are in frame from base 1. Library preparation employed PCR. TCRdb shows the sequencer as Illumina HiSeq 2500. TCR libraries were prepared with molecular barcoding, using unique molecular identifiers to normalize TCRbeta repertoire quantification. TCRdb took the public reads, trimmed them with fastp at Q25, ran MiXCR for clone calling and kept in-frame beta chains. One record per CDR3 amino acid sequence lists the most common genes and DNA. For this sample the table gives fewer than 400,000 distinct CDR3 sequences, of which roughly 21% were detected only once. Clones ranked in the top ten supply less than 4.5% of the sample.

This TCR derives from a human donor who donated a stem cell graft to a child with acute myeloid leukemia. Sequencing used PBMCs from the stem cell graft donor, obtained from the stem cell graft. The V and J genes are TRBV5-1 and TRBJ2-1; no confident D gene assignment can be made. This receptor has the CDR3 CASSLVGRIDNEQFF. The bases read TGCGCCAGCAGCTTGGTGGGTAGGATCGACAATGAGCAGTTCTTC. Supplemented by the reference TRBV5-1 and TRBJ2-1 proteins around the CDR3, the complete variable domain is KAGVTQTPRYLIKTRGQQVTLSCSPISGHRSVSWYQQTPGQGLQFLFEYFSETQRNKGNFPGRFSGRQFSNSRSEMNVSTLELGDSALYLCASSLVGRIDNEQFFGPGTRLTVL.